The 10 T cell receptor beta chains below were found in one sample sequenced in a study of blood T cell repertoires in COVID-19. Data came from immunoSEQ multiplex PCR; TCRdb stores just in-frame clones and leaves some out. The sample lists 200,000 to 300,000 clones, about 83% occurring once. The specimen was PBMCs or T cells enriched from blood (not recorded which). All receptors come from a woman in her 40s who had been exposed to COVID-19.

The chain is built from TRBV5-1 and TRBJ2-3; 14 bases agree with TRBD2. Germline V lookup: CDR1 SGHRS, CDR2 YFSETQ. This CDR3 has 15 residues. V was pared by 4 bases and J by 5 bases, with 3 bases of the junction left unmatched. CDR3 DNA: TGCGCCAGCAGCCGTGGGACTAGCGGGGGAGATACGCAGTATTTT. Protein product: CASSRGTSGGDTQYF.

V usage is TRBV5-6 and J usage is TRBJ2-3, with TRBD1 identical over 10 bases. The CDR3 sequence is 16 residues long. Unmatched junction bases numbered 8, after V lost 4 bases and J lost 3 bases. Germline V gene data show CDR1 as SGHDT and CDR2 as YYEEEE. The CDR3 region has the DNA TGTGCCAGCAGCCTAGGGGGGGGACAGGGGACAGATACGCAGTATTTT. It is translated as CASSLGGGQGTDTQYF.

This clone was seen many times. The sample has other DNA sequences that encode this CDR3 too. The gene calls are TRBV27 and TRBJ2-7, with a tentative D call TRBD1 (6 bases). The V end lost 2 bases, the J end lost 6 bases, and 11 bases lay between the germline ends. The CDR3 runs to 13 residues. Germline V lookup: CDR1 MNHEY, CDR2 SMNVEV (reference sequence). DNA of the CDR3: TGTGCCAGCAGTTTAAGGGTAGGGGGCGAGCAGTACTTC. Protein product: CASSLRVGGEQYF.

This clone was counted ten times or more. The chain couples TRBV5-4 to TRBJ2-7; 9 bases align to TRBD1. Germline V gene sequence: CDR1 SGHNT, CDR2 YYREEE (reference sequence). V shed 6 bases and J 6 bases; nucleotides not matched to a gene: 13. The CDR3 covers 15 residues. The CDR3 DNA follows: TGTGCCAGCACCATCTTGTCAGGGACAGGGACCGAGCAGTACTTC. This gives the protein CASTILSGTGTEQYF.

This clone was seen a handful of times. The V gene is TRBV9, the J gene TRBJ1-2; D gene ambiguous. V lost 0 bases and J 4 bases, leaving 10 bases between the germline ends. CDR3 size: 14 residues. Germline-derived CDR1 and CDR2 are SGDLS and YYNGEE. Here the CDR3 reads CASSVAGASYGYTF. In DNA, the CDR3 is TGTGCCAGCAGCGTAGCTGGAGCCTCCTATGGCTACACCTTC.

DNA for the CDR3: TGTGCCAGCTCACCACGCGGCCAGGGAGGCGGGGAGCTGTTTTTT. It encodes CASSPRGQGGGELFF. The chain links TRBV18 to TRBJ2-2; perhaps TRBD2 as D (6 bases). V lost 1 base and J lost 7, with 13 bases in between. The CDR3 extends over 15 amino acids. CDR1 and CDR2 from the germline V gene are KGHSH and LQKENI. Looking up the rest from reference TRBV18 and TRBJ2-2 gives the full variable domain: NAGVMQNPRHLVRRRGQEARLRCSPMKGHSHVYWYRQLPEEGLKFMVYLQKENIIDESGMPKERFSAEFPKEGPSILRIQQVVRGDSAAYFCASSPRGQGGGELFFGEGSRLTVL.

The chain couples TRBV5-6 to TRBJ2-1; no firm D call. The CDR3 covers 16 residues. The V and J ends lost 4 bases and 5 bases respectively, with 19 bases between them. Germline loops: CDR1 SGHDT, CDR2 YYEEEE. CDR3 region: CASSPERGRLDNEQFF. CDR3 in DNA: TGTGCCAGCAGCCCGGAGCGTGGTAGGCTCGACAATGAGCAGTTCTTC. Full variable domain (missing parts from reference TRBV5-6 and TRBJ2-1): DAGVTQSPTHLIKTRGQQVTLRCSPKSGHDTVSWYQQALGQGPQFIFQYYEEEERQRGNFPDRFSGHQFPNYSSELNVNALLLGDSALYLCASSPERGRLDNEQFFGPGTRLTVL.

The chain links TRBV2 to TRBJ2-5; D perhaps matches TRBD2 (5 bases). Trimming cost V 1 base and J 5 bases, with 14 bases left between them. Per germline, CDR1 SNHLY and CDR2 FYNNEI. The CDR3 consists of 15 residues. CDR3 in DNA: TGTGCCAGCAGTGAAGAGCGGCTTCCCGGGGAGACCCAGTACTTC. This codes for CASSEERLPGETQYF.

The chain combines TRBV7-8 with TRBJ2-3; no reliable D call. The CDR3 has 13 amino acids. The V and J ends lost 5 bases and 4 bases respectively, with 10 bases between them. Germline assignment: CDR1 SGHVS and CDR2 FQNEAQ. The CDR3 reads CASSATSADTQYF. The CDR3, as DNA: TGTGCCAGCAGCGCGACTTCGGCAGATACGCAGTATTTT.

This chain joins TRBV29-1 and TRBJ1-1; D remains ambiguous. The CDR3 extends over 13 amino acids. Between the trimmed V and J ends, which lost 4 bases and 0 bases, there was a span of 9 bases. Germline V lookup: CDR1 SQVTM, CDR2 ANQGSEA. In DNA form, the CDR3 reads TGCAGCGTTGGCACTCGATTGAACACTGAAGCTTTCTTT. Translating it yields CSVGTRLNTEAFF.